The 11 T cell receptor beta chains in this list originate from one sample, sequenced in a study of T cells in Graves' hyperthyroidism and ophthalmopathy. The CDR3 regions of TCR beta were amplified from RNA transcripts. HTBI primers were employed in a first-round RT-PCR of the TCR CDR3. TCRdb re-called the multiplex PCR reads through MiXCR, storing one row per CDR3 protein. The sample lists over 350,000 distinct CDR3 sequences; over 12% were seen once. The source material was blood. The receptors shown here come from a man aged 45-65 years with Graves' ophthalmopathy.

The gene calls are TRBV20-1 and TRBJ2-1; 12 bases line up with TRBD2. CDR3 length: 12 amino acids. V lost 4 bases to trimming and J lost 9 bases; unmatched junction nucleotides: 1. Germline CDR1 and CDR2: DFQATT and SNEGSKA (reference sequence). CDR3 bases: TGCAGTGCTACTAGCGGGAGGGGTGAGCAGTTCTTC. Its protein product is CSATSGRGEQFF.

This clonotype was found many times. The chain links TRBV5-1 to TRBJ2-1, with 10 bases identical to TRBD2. The CDR3 is 18 amino acids. V shed 5 bases, J shed 7 bases, and the junction held 18 bases outside the gene matches. Per germline, CDR1 SGHRS and CDR2 YFSETQ. This chain's CDR3 is CASRYAKPGTSERNEQFF. The CDR3 DNA follows: TGCGCCAGCAGATATGCGAAACCCGGGACTAGCGAACGGAATGAGCAGTTCTTC.

There are a few counts of this clonotype. This sequence joins TRBV5-1 and TRBJ1-6; 7 nucleotides align to TRBD1. With V trimmed by 4 bases and J by 7 bases, 8 bases remained unmatched. Germline CDR1 and CDR2: SGHRS and YFSETQ. This CDR3 spans 15 amino acids. The DNA of the CDR3 is TGCGCCAGCAGCACCGACAGGGCCGGCAATTCACCCCTCCACTTT. Translated: CASSTDRAGNSPLHF.

This clonotype appeared many times. The rearrangement uses TRBV30 and TRBJ2-1; 7 bases map to TRBD1. Germline V gene lookup returns CDR1 GTSNPN and CDR2 SVGIG (reference sequence). V trimming: 2 bases; J trimming: 7 bases; junction bases outside the gene matches: 5. CDR3 size: 13 residues. CDR3 sequence reads: CAWSRDRGNEQFF. The CDR3 region has the DNA TGTGCCTGGAGTCGGGACAGAGGAAATGAGCAGTTCTTC. Full variable domain (missing parts from reference TRBV30 and TRBJ2-1): SQTIHQWPATLVQPVGSPLSLECTVEGTSNPNLYWYRQAAGRGLQLLFYSVGIGQISSEVPQNLSASRPQDRQFILSSKKLLLSDSGFYLCAWSRDRGNEQFFGPGTRLTVL.

This clonotype was seen only a few times. The rearrangement links TRBV4-2 to TRBJ2-5; D ambiguous. This CDR3 has 14 residues. The germline V gene encodes CDR1 LGHNA and CDR2 YNFKEQ. Trimming removed 4 bases at V and 1 base at J, with 10 bases between. The CDR3 region is CASSPFHGQETQYF. CDR3 in DNA: TGTGCCAGCAGCCCATTTCACGGCCAAGAGACCCAGTACTTC.

This clonotype was observed many times. V gene TRBV7-3 combines with J gene TRBJ2-7; the match to TRBD2 covers 8 bases. Germline lookup yields CDR1 SGHTA and CDR2 FQGTGA. The CDR3 runs to 15 residues. V gave up 4 bases and J gave up 6 bases; unmatched junction bases: 11. This chain's CDR3 is CASSSPERGGSEQYF. The CDR3 DNA sequence: TGTGCCAGCAGCTCCCCCGAACGGGGGGGAAGCGAGCAGTACTTC.

This clonotype appeared many times. The V and J genes are TRBV5-8 and TRBJ2-7, with D perhaps TRBD1 (6 bases). The germline CDR1 and CDR2 sequences are SGHTS and YDEGEE. Trimming left V 4 bases short and J 6 bases short, with 17 bases between. CDR3 length equals 14 residues. The chain's CDR3 is CASSPGHRMGEQYF. CDR3 DNA sequence: TGTGCCAGCAGCCCGGGACACAGGATGGGCGAGCAGTACTTC.

This chain connects TRBV27 to TRBJ2-1, with TRBD2 matching 14 bases. Germline CDR1 is MNHEY and CDR2 is SMNVEV (reference sequence). After removal of 1 base from V and 6 bases from J, the junction contained 11 bases not matched to a gene. The CDR3 loop spans 19 amino acids. CDR3 DNA: TGTGCCAGCAGTTTATGGTTCGGCCGACTAGCGGGAGGGGGCAATGAGCAGTTCTTC. Translating gives CASSLWFGRLAGGGNEQFF.

This rearrangement joins TRBV9 to TRBJ2-1; 12 bases are shared with TRBD2. Germline values: CDR1 SGDLS, CDR2 YYNGEE. CDR3 length: 18 residues. Trimming cost V 1 base and J 7 bases; bases outside gene matches: 12. CDR3 sequence reads: CASSVLSRELAGGNEQFF. The CDR3 nucleotides are TGTGCCAGCAGCGTATTGTCTCGAGAACTAGCGGGGGGAAATGAGCAGTTCTTC.

This clonotype has a count of ten or more. The chain joins TRBV3-1 to TRBJ1-1; D is uncertain. The CDR3 extends over 13 amino acids. Germline V gene data show CDR1 as LGHDT and CDR2 as YNNKEL (reference sequence). Trimming removed 2 bases from V and 5 bases from J, with 9 bases in between. The CDR3 DNA follows: TGTGCCAGCAGCCAACTTGGCGGTACTGAAGCTTTCTTT. Translating gives CASSQLGGTEAFF.

This clonotype was seen many times. The chain has TRBV28 and TRBJ1-4; D may be TRBD1 (6 bases). V dropped 2 bases and J dropped 4 bases, with 17 bases sitting between them. CDR3 size: 17 residues. CDR1 is MDHEN, CDR2 SYDVKM, per germline. The CDR3 loop is CASSLIGTTGSNEKLFF. The DNA for the CDR3 is TGTGCCAGCAGTTTAATCGGGACCACAGGGAGTAATGAAAAACTGTTTTTT.